Listed below are T cell receptor beta chains from one sample, sequenced in a study of cytomegalovirus exposure and HLA in healthy donors. TCRdb's copy holds only in-frame clones and misses some; the assay was immunoSEQ multiplex PCR. The sample shows about 240,000 clones, 80% to 85% of them seen only once. Material for sequencing was PBMCs. Source of these receptors: a woman in her sixties in good health and CMV-seropositive. CDR3s include the opening cysteine and the closing phenylalanine or tryptophan. D genes are given only for firm matches. Clone size appears in some rows only: once, few, many, or a class for an expanded clone.

V gene	D gene	clone size	J gene	CDR3 protein	CDR3 DNA
TRBV19	.	.	TRBJ2-3	CASSIAGAFDDTQYF	TGTGCCAGTAGTATAGCGGGAGCGTTCGACGATACGCAGTATTTT
TRBV4-2	TRBD1	.	TRBJ1-1	CASSQVSYRGRTEAFF	TGTGCCAGCAGCCAAGTCTCGTACAGGGGCCGGACTGAAGCTTTCTTT
TRBV11-1	TRBD1	few	TRBJ2-7	CASRKTGGFYEQYF	TGTGCCAGCAGAAAAACAGGGGGATTCTACGAGCAGTACTTC
TRBV7-3	TRBD2	.	TRBJ2-3	CASSLTSGRADTQYF	TGTGCCAGCAGCTTGACTAGCGGTCGGGCGGATACGCAGTATTTT
TRBV28	TRBD1	.	TRBJ1-1	CASSLLDRGTEAFF	TGTGCCAGCAGCCTCCTGGACAGGGGCACTGAAGCTTTCTTT
TRBV2	.	.	TRBJ1-5	CASSEYVRNQPQHF	TGTGCCAGCAGTGAATATGTACGGAATCAGCCCCAGCATTTT
TRBV4-2	.	once	TRBJ2-7	CASSQDRTVYEQYF	TGTGCCAGCAGCCAAGATCGGACAGTCTACGAGCAGTACTTC
TRBV18	TRBD2	.	TRBJ2-3	CASSPRLTSGSLGDTQYF	TGTGCCAGCTCACCACGACTTACTAGCGGGAGCTTAGGAGATACGCAGTATTTT
TRBV5-1	TRBD2	.	TRBJ2-1	CASSLGTSGRQNEQFF	TGCGCCAGCAGCTTGGGGACTAGCGGGAGACAGAATGAGCAGTTCTTC
TRBV28	.	.	TRBJ1-2	CASSATGYGYTF	TGTGCCAGCAGTGCCACAGGGTATGGCTACACCTTC
TRBV5-1	TRBD1	.	TRBJ1-1	CASSLTGTGNTEAFF	TGCGCCAGCAGCTTGACCGGGACAGGGAACACTGAAGCTTTCTTT
TRBV19	TRBD1	.	TRBJ1-5	CASSFRDRDDSNQPQHF	TGTGCCAGTAGCTTCCGGGACAGGGACGATAGCAATCAGCCCCAGCATTTT
TRBV25-1	TRBD1	.	TRBJ2-7	CASRDRDSYEQYF	TGTGCCAGCAGGGACAGGGACTCCTACGAGCAGTACTTC
TRBV18	.	.	TRBJ2-2	CASSPGLNTGELFF	TGTGCCAGCTCACCCGGACTTAACACCGGGGAGCTGTTTTTT
TRBV5-8	.	.	TRBJ1-2	CASSLDGKDYGYTF	TGTGCCAGCAGCTTGGACGGGAAAGACTATGGCTACACCTTC
TRBV4-1	TRBD1	once	TRBJ2-1	CASSRGQGPYLISSYNEQFF	TGCGCCAGCAGCCGGGGACAGGGCCCGTATCTAATCAGTAGCTACAATGAGCAGTTCTTC
TRBV11-2	TRBD2	.	TRBJ2-6	CASSSPGLVYVLTF	TGTGCCAGCAGCTCGCCGGGACTAGTATATGTCCTGACTTTC